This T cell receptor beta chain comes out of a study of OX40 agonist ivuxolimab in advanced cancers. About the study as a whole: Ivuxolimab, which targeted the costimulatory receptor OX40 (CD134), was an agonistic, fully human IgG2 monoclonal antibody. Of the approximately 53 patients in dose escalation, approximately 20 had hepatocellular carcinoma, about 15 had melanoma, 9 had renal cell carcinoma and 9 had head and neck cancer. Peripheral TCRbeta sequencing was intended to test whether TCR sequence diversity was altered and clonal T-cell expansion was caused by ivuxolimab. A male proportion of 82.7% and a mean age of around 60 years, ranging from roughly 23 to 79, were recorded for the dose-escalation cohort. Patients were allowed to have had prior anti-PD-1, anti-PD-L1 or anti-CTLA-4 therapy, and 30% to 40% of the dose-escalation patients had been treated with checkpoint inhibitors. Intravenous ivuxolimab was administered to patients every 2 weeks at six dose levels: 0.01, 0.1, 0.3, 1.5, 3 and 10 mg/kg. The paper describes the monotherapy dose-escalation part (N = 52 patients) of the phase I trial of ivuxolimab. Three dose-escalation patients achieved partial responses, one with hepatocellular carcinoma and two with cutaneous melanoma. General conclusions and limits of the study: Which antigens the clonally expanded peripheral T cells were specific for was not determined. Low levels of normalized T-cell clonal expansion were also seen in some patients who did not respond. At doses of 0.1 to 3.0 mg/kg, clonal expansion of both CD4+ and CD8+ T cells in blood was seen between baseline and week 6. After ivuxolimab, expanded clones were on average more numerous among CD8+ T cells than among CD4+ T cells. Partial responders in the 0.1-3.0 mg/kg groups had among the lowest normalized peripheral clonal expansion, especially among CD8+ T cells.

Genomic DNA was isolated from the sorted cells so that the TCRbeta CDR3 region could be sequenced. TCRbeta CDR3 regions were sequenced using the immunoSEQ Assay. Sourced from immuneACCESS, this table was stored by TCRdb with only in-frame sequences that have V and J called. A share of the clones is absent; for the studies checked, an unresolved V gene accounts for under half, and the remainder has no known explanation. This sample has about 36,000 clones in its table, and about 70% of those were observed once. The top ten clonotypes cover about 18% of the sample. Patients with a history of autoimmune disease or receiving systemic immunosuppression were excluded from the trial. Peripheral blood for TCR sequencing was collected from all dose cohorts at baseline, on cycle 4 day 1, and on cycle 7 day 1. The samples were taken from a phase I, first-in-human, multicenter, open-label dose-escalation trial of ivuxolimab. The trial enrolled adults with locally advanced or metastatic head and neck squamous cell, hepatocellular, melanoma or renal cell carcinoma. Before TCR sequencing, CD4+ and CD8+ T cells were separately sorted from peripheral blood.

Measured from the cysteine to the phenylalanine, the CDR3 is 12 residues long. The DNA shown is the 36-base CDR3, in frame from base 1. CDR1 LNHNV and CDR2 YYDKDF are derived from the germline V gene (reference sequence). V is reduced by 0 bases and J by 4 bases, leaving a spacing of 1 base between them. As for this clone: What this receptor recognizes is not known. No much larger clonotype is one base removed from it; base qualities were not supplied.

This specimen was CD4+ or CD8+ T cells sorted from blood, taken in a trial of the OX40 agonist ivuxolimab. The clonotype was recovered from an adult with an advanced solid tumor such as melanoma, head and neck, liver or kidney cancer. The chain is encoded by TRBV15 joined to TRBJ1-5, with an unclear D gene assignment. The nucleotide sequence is TGTGCCACCAGCAGAGATAATCAGCCCCAGCATTTT. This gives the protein CATSRDNQPQHF.